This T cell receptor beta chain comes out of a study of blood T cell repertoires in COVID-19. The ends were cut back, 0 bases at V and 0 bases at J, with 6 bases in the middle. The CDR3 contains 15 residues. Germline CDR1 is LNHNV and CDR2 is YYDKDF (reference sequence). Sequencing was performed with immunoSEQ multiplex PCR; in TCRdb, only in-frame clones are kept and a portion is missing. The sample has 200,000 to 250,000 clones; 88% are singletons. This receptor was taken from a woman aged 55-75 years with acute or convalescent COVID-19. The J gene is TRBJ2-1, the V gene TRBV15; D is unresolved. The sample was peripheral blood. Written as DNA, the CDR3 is TGTGCCACCAGCAGAGAGGGCAGCTCCTACAATGAGCAGTTCTTC. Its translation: CATSREGSSYNEQFF. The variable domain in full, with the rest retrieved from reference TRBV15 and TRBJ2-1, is DAMVIQNPRYQVTQFGKPVTLSCSQTLNHNVMYWYQQKSSQAPKLLFHYYDKDFNNEADTPDNFQSRRPNTSFCFLDIRSPGLGDTAMYLCATSREGSSYNEQFFGPGTRLTVL.